This paragraph reports one T cell receptor (beta chain). As yet, its antigen is unknown. The source of the sample is a study of CD8+CD57+ T cells in acquired aplastic anemia. Study context: Sorted CD4+ and CD8+ cells yielded DNA averaging around 3.2 ug. General observations from the study: For CD8+ Simpson's diversity, patients and controls showed no significant difference.

It was patients with CD8+CD57+ cell expansion by flow cytometry who were chosen for sequencing. With no exception, the patients had severe acquired aplastic anemia. This CDR3 is 15 amino acids long. V dropped 7 bases and J dropped 0 bases, with 13 bases sitting between them. Template material for TCR beta VDJ and CDR3 profiling consisted of genomic DNA. TCRdb reanalysed the reads using MiXCR and keeps one entry per CDR3 protein. The repertoire holds about 470,000 distinct CDR3 sequences, with 25% to 40% as singletons. Sequenced input: sorted CD4+, CD8+, or CD8+CD57+ T cells (not recorded which) from PBMCs. This sequence joins TRBV12-3 or TRBV12-4 and TRBJ1-3, with D hard to call. This receptor was identified in a human donor with aplastic anemia. The CDR3 nucleotides are TGTGCCAGCAATACGCCCGGCCCCTCTGGAAACACCATATATTTT. Translation: CASNTPGPSGNTIYF.